The 8 T cell receptor beta chains below were found in one sample sequenced in a study of OX40 agonist ivuxolimab in advanced cancers. The protocol was immunoSEQ multiplex PCR, while the TCRdb copy is restricted to in-frame clones and leaves out a portion. The sample shows some 95,000 clones, approximately 88% of them seen only once. The sample consisted of CD4+ or CD8+ T cells sorted from blood, taken in a trial of the OX40 agonist ivuxolimab. These receptors were obtained from an adult with an advanced solid tumor such as melanoma, head and neck, liver or kidney cancer.

This clone was found once. This chain connects TRBV19 to TRBJ1-1; D possibly corresponds to TRBD1 (5 bases). The germline V and J ends were trimmed by 2 bases and 5 bases, with 15 bases remaining between them. Germline V lookup: CDR1 LNHDA, CDR2 SQIVND (reference sequence). This CDR3 has 15 amino acids. The CDR3, as DNA: TGTGCCAGTAGTATATCAGGGACGGTTGGGACTGAAGCTTTCTTT. It specifies CASSISGTVGTEAFF.

The chain employs TRBV4-1 and TRBJ1-4; D ambiguous. Trimming shortened V by 8 bases and J by 6 bases, and 10 bases separated the two germline ends. The V gene's germline CDR1 is MGHRA and CDR2 YSYEKL. The CDR3 is 12 amino acids. The CDR3 sequence is CASSYADEKLFF. In DNA form, the CDR3 reads TGCGCCAGCTCTTATGCAGATGAAAAACTGTTTTTT.

This sequence joins TRBV29-1 and TRBJ2-1, with TRBD2 matching 8 bases. This CDR3 has 14 residues. Unmatched junction bases numbered 5, after V lost 0 bases and J lost 7 bases. CDR1 and CDR2 from the germline V gene are SQVTM and ANQGSEA. The CDR3 spells CSVEDGVAGNEQFF. The CDR3 coding sequence is TGCAGCGTTGAAGATGGGGTAGCGGGGAATGAGCAGTTCTTC.

J is TRBJ1-4 and V is TRBV11-2; TRBD1 matches 7 bases. V lost 4 bases, J lost 6 bases, and 8 bases stayed unmatched. This CDR3 region has 15 residues. Germline-derived CDR1 and CDR2 are SGHAT and FQNNGV. CDR3 DNA sequence: TGTGCCAGCAGCTCTATAACAGGGACAGATGAAAAACTGTTTTTT. This translates into CASSSITGTDEKLFF.

The chain couples TRBV5-4 to TRBJ2-3, with a possible D match to TRBD2 (6 bases). Trimming shortened V by 0 bases and J by 6 bases, and 14 bases separated the two germline ends. The CDR3 is 15 residues long. Germline V gene data show CDR1 as SGHNT and CDR2 as YYREEE (reference sequence). The CDR3 region is CASSLARGMEDTQYF. CDR3 nucleotides: TGTGCCAGCAGCTTGGCCCGGGGGATGGAGGATACGCAGTATTTT.

The rearrangement uses TRBV7-3 and TRBJ2-1, with unresolved D. Germline V gene data show CDR1 as SGHTA and CDR2 as FQGTGA. Trimming removed 2 bases from V and 12 bases from J, with 11 bases in between. The CDR3 length is 12 residues. CDR3 protein: CASSLGTGGQFF. As DNA, the CDR3 is TGTGCCAGCAGCTTAGGTACCGGCGGGCAGTTCTTC.

The V call is TRBV5-1, the J call TRBJ2-1, with 8 positions matching TRBD1. The V and J ends lost 0 bases and 7 bases, in that order; junction bases with no gene match: 0. This CDR3 is built from 13 residues. Germline CDR1 reads SGHRS; CDR2 reads YFSETQ. The CDR3 loop reads CASSLGQGNEQFF. CDR3 nucleotide sequence: TGCGCCAGCAGCTTGGGACAGGGGAATGAGCAGTTCTTC.

CDR3 DNA sequence: TGCGCCAGCAAAACAGGGGCCACCGGGGAGCTGTTTTTT. Translation: CASKTGATGELFF. The genes are TRBV23-1 and TRBJ2-2; TRBD1 agrees at 7 bases. TRBV23-1 has ORF status, its function being uncertain. The CDR3 totals 13 residues. The J segment lost 4 bases and the V segment lost 7 bases, leaving 3 bases of the junction unmatched.